Sequencing of this T cell receptor (beta chain) was carried out in a study of cytomegalovirus exposure and HLA in healthy donors (dated by TCRdb to the late 2010s). Concerning the study at large: According to an earlier analysis of 587 of the donors, about 190 million T cells yielded roughly 110 million unique TCR beta sequences and about 300 Gb of sequence data. An early release covering roughly 640 HLA-typed donors comprised about 320 gigabases of sequencing data and approximately 80 million unique TCR sequences. Of the approximately 400 genotyped donors, about 80% fell in the genetic ancestry cluster associated with self-reported Caucasian donors. The study aimed to test whether cataloging public T cell receptors could reveal signatures of past pathogen exposure. The study used immunosequencing to profile the T cell repertoires of 670 or so subjects and linked those repertoires to cytomegalovirus serostatus. Along with the approximately 620-subject first cohort, a separate validation cohort of over a hundred different subjects was used. High-throughput TCR immunosequencing, statistical association of individual TCRs with disease status, and machine learning were combined to predict cytomegalovirus infection status. To study patterns of TCR occurrence, a later analysis re-analyzed previously published TCR beta repertoires from hundreds of donors and added high-resolution HLA genotyping. Rather than using new phenotypic data, the later analysis identified candidate immune exposures from TCR beta sequences and from how often those sequences occurred across donors. An earlier analysis of 587 of the donors used high-throughput TCR beta sequencing to judge whether each TCR beta V gene segment behaved as functional or pseudogenic. Donor age, sex, ethnicity and CMV serostatus were compiled alongside the repertoire data. In a later genetic analysis, genome-wide SNP genotypes for about three fifths of the roughly 670 donors were used, and that subset was treated as a discovery cohort. All discovery cohort repertoires had been generated using a single sequencing platform. HLA typing covered class I and class II loci at four-digit resolution. Typing coverage varied by locus: about 620-630 donors for A, B, C, DRB1 and DQB1; more than 500 for DQA1; approximately 610 for DPA1; more than 450 for DPB1. About five DR-DQ haplotypes were treated as single units for association and clustering because of strong linkage in the cohort. Among around 400 genotyped donors of the cohort, an average of about 220,000 unique TCR beta nucleotide sequences was sequenced per donor, of which about 19% were non-productive.

Library method: the immunoSEQ multiplex PCR assay. The multiplex PCR relied on a mix of 60 forward primers for TCR Vbeta segments and 13 reverse primers for TCR Jbeta segments. Amplification of the CDR3 region of rearranged TCR beta genes was performed with a multiplex PCR assay on genomic DNA. The Illumina HiSeq System was used to sequence the amplified TCR beta libraries as 87-base-pair reads. Turning to the authors' computational methods: Across the 670 or so repertoires, a later analysis counted 60 million to 90 million unique TCR beta chains, roughly 11 million of which were shared by at least two donors. A nearest-neighbor algorithm error-corrected the raw reads and collapsed the reads into unique sequences, merging closely related sequences to remove PCR and sequencing errors. Alignment of CDR3 sequences to IMGT reference sequences was used to assign V, D and J gene segments. For a sequence to be retained, at least a six-nucleotide match to both a V gene segment and a J gene segment was required. A rearrangement counted as productive if the CDR3 had no stop codons and remained in frame with V and J, and every other rearrangement counted as non-productive. Following IMGT convention, CDR3 was defined as the stretch from the second conserved V-encoded cysteine to the conserved J-encoded phenylalanine. The earlier analysis of 587 of the donors excluded any sequence lacking an unambiguous match to a single V gene segment. An earlier analysis of 587 of the donors called V segments functional above 56.7% productive rearrangements and segregating when the between-donor standard deviation exceeded 5%. A statistical classification framework was built to diagnose cytomegalovirus status from the catalog of TCR beta chain sequences. In a later analysis, TCR nucleotide sequences were compared against IMGT/GENE-DB human TR gene sequences so that V and J genes could be assigned. In a later analysis, CDR3 sequences and most-parsimonious VDJ recombination scenarios were assigned using the TCRdist pipeline. In a later analysis, each TCR beta chain was defined by its CDR3 amino acid sequence together with its V-gene family, and reads without a unique V-gene family were excluded. To address suspected cross-contamination and a sequencing artifact, a later analysis removed around 600 highly shared, low-generation-probability nucleotide sequences. In a later analysis, a clonal expansion index for each public chain was calculated from normalized within-repertoire ranks of inferred template counts. In a later analysis, generation probabilities were computed using a VDJ recombination model fitted to out-of-frame rearrangements, and the results were checked against IGoR. A later analysis scored TCR-TCR, TCR-HLA and TCR-CMV co-occurrence with hypergeometric tests, applying a repertoire-size bias correction to TCR pairs. A later analysis estimated false discovery rates by permuting HLA or CMV assignments 20 times. In a later analysis, co-occurring TCRs were grouped using DBSCAN, and TCRdist sequence similarity was added for clustering within HLA-allele-positive subsets. Co-occurrence clustering excluded repertoires with fewer than 30,000 or more than 120,000 public chains, plus five with anomalous nucleotide sharing. The table comes from immuneACCESS by way of TCRdb, which keeps in-frame sequences with V and J called. Part of the clones is missing from these tables; in studies checked, under half for an unresolved V gene and the rest for unknown reasons. The V and J calls and the clone size are those of that table, but D and trimming were determined from the DNA. The sample records some 200,000 clones, over 70% of which are singletons. The ten largest make up less than 4.5% of the sample.

The CDR3, cysteine through phenylalanine, is 13 amino acids long. This entry keeps only the CDR3 DNA: 39 bases, framed from base 1. The germline V gene sets CDR1 to SGHNT and CDR2 to YENEEA. This clone was detected only once. The target of this receptor is not known. Base qualities are missing; no much larger clone stands one base away. Overall study results and their limits: Because the 87-base-pair reads could not distinguish some IMGT-functional V segments, including TRBV6-2 and TRBV6-3, those segments were excluded. Linkage disequilibrium might explain the correlated functional status among segregating V segments, but an unknown experimental factor could not be excluded. Most TCR sequences were seen in very few donors, while some public TCRs were found in many individuals. It was suggested by the authors that the approach could potentially be generalized to other disease states and immunological phenotypes. In a later analysis, HLA-associated TCR beta chains showed more clonal expansion and lower generation probabilities than non-associated chains that were equally common. The earlier analysis of a few hundred of the donors excluded 15 to 20 rarely observed V segments, including chromosome 9 orphons, because counts were too low. The classifier was reported to diagnose cytomegalovirus status with high specificity and sensitivity in both the original and validation cohorts. A later analysis reported that several top co-occurrence clusters appeared linked to parvovirus B19, influenza, CMV and Epstein-Barr virus. According to a later genetic analysis, donors in an Asian-associated ancestry cluster had fewer N-insertions in productive TCRs than the approximately 690-donor mean. An association between a missense DCLRE1C variant and V-gene and J-gene trimming of TCR beta chains was found in a later genetic analysis and replicated in an independent cohort. Sequencing depth was assumed to be roughly uniform across donors in the presence/absence analyses, though that assumption may not hold. In a later analysis, TCR association rates were found to vary across HLA loci, with the most associated TCRs seen for DRB1 alleles and the fewest for HLA-C alleles. A further reported finding was that TCR beta sequences accurately predicted the HLA-A and HLA-B alleles for most subjects in the first cohort. In this cohort, only TCR beta chains were sequenced, and detectable features were limited by the absence of alpha or paired-chain data. Because some donors lacked HLA typing at each locus, the association tests relied only on the typed subset. In a later analysis, most CMV-associated TCR beta chains were found to appear HLA-restricted, with HLA associations seemingly driven largely by CMV exposure. In an earlier analysis of some 550 of the donors, most TCR beta V segments were observed in productive rearrangements about 87% or about 30% of the time, broadly matching IMGT annotations. A total of 164 TCR beta chains were listed by the study as associated with cytomegalovirus. The sequencing pipeline was judged likely to have produced a cluster of highly shared sequence variants as a technical artifact. For the cohort, immune exposure information was limited to CMV serostatus. Specific HLA alleles were associated with roughly 16,000 TCR beta sequences at a false discovery rate of 0.05 in a later analysis. Assigning TCR associations to individual alleles was difficult when HLA alleles, especially DR and DQ, strongly co-occurred. Three of the identified cytomegalovirus-associated TCR beta chains were confirmed in vitro to be specific for cytomegalovirus antigens.

In total, roughly 710 healthy bone marrow donors made up the cohort. Cohort members were all nominally healthy when sampled, although unrecorded immune exposures were likely present. The donor tested CMV seronegative and was one of the 352 seronegative cohort members. Every donor gave a peripheral blood sample, and the peripheral blood mononuclear cells from that sample were used for TCR beta sequencing. The Qiagen DNeasy Blood Extraction Kit was used to extract genomic DNA from the blood cell samples. Input material: PBMCs. This receptor was obtained from a man between 45 and 60 years old in good health and CMV-seronegative. The sequence is built from TRBV11-3 and TRBJ2-5, with 10 bases matching TRBD1. The better agreement between TRBJ2-7 and the DNA end casts doubt on the J call. Here the CDR3 is given as CASRGQGQNEQYF. Read as DNA, the sequence is TGTGCCAGCAGGGGACAGGGGCAGAACGAGCAGTACTTC.